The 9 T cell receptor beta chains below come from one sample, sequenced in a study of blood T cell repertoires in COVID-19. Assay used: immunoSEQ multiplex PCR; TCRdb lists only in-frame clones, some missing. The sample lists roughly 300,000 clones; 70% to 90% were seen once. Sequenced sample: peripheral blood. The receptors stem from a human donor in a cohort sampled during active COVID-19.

The CDR3 loop is CASSQVIGANTEAFF. For the CDR3, the DNA is TGCGCCAGCAGCCAAGTGATAGGGGCTAACACTGAAGCTTTCTTT. The V and J genes are TRBV4-1 and TRBJ1-1, with TRBD1 as a possible D gene (5 bases). Germline CDR1 is MGHRA and CDR2 is YSYEKL. The CDR3 covers 15 residues. The ends were cut back, 1 base at V and 2 bases at J, with 11 bases in the middle.

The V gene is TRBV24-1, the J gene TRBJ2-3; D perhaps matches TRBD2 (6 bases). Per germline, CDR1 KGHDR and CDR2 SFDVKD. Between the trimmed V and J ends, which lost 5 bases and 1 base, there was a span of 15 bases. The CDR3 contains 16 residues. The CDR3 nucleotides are TGTGCCACCAGTGGTATAGGGAGGTTCGGCACAGATACGCAGTATTTT. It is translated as CATSGIGRFGTDTQYF.

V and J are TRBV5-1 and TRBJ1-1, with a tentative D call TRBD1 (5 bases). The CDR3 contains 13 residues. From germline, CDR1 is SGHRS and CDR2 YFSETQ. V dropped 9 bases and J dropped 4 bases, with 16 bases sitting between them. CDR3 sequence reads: CATSLGGVTEAFF. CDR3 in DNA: TGCGCCACTTCCTTGGGAGGGGTCACTGAAGCTTTCTTT.

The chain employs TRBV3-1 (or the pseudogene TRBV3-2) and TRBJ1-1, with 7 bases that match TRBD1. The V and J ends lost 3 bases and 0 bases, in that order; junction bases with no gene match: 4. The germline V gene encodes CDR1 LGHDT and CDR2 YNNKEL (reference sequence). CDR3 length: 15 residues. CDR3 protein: CASSQVGQMNTEAFF. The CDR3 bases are TGTGCCAGCAGCCAGGTGGGACAGATGAACACTGAAGCTTTCTTT.

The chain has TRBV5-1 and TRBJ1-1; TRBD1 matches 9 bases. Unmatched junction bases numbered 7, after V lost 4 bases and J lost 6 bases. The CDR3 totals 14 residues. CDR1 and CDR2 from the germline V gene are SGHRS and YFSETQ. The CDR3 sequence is CASSRGQGTAEAFF. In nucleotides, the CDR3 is TGCGCCAGCAGCCGGGGACAGGGCACCGCTGAAGCTTTCTTT.

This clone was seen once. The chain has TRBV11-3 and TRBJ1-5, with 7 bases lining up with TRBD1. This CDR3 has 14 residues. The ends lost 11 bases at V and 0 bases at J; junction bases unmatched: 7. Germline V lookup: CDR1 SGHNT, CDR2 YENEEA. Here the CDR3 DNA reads TGTGCCCTCCCCAAGGGGGCTAGCAATCAGCCCCAGCATTTT. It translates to CALPKGASNQPQHF. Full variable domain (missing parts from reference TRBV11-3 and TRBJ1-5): EAGVVQSPRYKIIEKKQPVAFWCNPISGHNTLYWYLQNLGQGPELLIRYENEEAVDDSQLPKDRFSAERLKGVDSTLKIQPAELGDSAVYLCALPKGASNQPQHFGDGTRLSIL.

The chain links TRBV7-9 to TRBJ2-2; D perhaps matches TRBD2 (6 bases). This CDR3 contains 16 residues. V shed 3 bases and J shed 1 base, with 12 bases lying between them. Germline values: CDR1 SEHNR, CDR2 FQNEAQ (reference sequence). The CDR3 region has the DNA TGTGCCAGCAGCTTTGTCCCTAGCGTGAACACCGGGGAGCTGTTTTTT. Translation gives CASSFVPSVNTGELFF.

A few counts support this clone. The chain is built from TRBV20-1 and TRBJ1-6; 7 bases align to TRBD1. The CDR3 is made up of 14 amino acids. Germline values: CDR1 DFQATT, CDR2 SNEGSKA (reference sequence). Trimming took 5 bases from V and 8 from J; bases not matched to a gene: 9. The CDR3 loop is CSARGQVTYSPLHF. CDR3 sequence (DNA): TGCAGTGCTCGTGGACAGGTGACTTATTCACCCCTCCACTTT.

DNA for the CDR3: TGTGCCAGCAGTTTTTATCAGGGCTACGAGCAGTACTTC. Its translation is CASSFYQGYEQYF. The chain carries TRBV12-3 or TRBV12-4 and TRBJ2-7; a weak D match, TRBD1 (5 bases). The CDR3 runs to 13 residues. The V end was cut by 3 bases, the J end by 3 bases, with 9 bases between.